This T cell receptor (beta chain) came from a study of T cell changes during pregnancy in multiple sclerosis. CDR3 length: 14 residues. Germline V gives CDR1 LNHDA, CDR2 SQIVND (reference sequence). V was cut by 2 bases and J by 4 bases, with 9 bases left in between. Libraries were prepared by immunoSEQ multiplex PCR; TCRdb keeps only in-frame clonotypes and omits some of them. The sample has about 43,000 clones, roughly 88% seen once. Material: peripheral blood, obtained in the second trimester of pregnancy. The V gene is TRBV19, the J gene TRBJ1-5; no clear D. The origin of this receptor is a female donor in good health, enrolled as a control in a pregnancy study. The DNA for the CDR3 is TGTGCCAGTAGTATACCCCCGAGTAATCAGCCCCAGCATTTT. It is translated as CASSIPPSNQPQHF.